The clone carrying this TCR delta chain turned up a few times. This DNA translates differently at residue 11 from the TCRdb protein, which is that of a much larger clone; a read error is likely, and the protein shown is the DNA's own translation. The data originate from a study of gamma-delta T cells after stem cell transplantation. TCRdb re-processed the RT-PCR reads using CATT. The sample lists about 760 delta-chain clones; 2% to 2.5% were seen once. Germline V gene sequence: CDR1 TSWWSYY, CDR2 QGS. CDR3 length equals 14 residues. Sequenced sample: gamma-delta T cells. The receptor was isolated from a human donor. It is not recorded whose cells these are; they may come from a transplant donor. The rearrangement links TRDV1 to TRDJ2; D is uncertain. The CDR3 DNA is TGTGCTCTTGGGGAGGTCGGCCCACCAACACATCTCTTCTTT. It translates to CALGEVGPPTHLFF.